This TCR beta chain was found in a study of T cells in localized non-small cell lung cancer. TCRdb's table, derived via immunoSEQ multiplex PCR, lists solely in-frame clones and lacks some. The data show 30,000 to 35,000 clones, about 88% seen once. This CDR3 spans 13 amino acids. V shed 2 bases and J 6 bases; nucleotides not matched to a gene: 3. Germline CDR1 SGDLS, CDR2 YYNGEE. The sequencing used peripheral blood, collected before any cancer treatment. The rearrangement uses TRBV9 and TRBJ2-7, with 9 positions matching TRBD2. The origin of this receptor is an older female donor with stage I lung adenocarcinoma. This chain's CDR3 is CASSVQLAGEQYF. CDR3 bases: TGTGCCAGCAGCGTTCAACTAGCGGGCGAGCAGTACTTC.